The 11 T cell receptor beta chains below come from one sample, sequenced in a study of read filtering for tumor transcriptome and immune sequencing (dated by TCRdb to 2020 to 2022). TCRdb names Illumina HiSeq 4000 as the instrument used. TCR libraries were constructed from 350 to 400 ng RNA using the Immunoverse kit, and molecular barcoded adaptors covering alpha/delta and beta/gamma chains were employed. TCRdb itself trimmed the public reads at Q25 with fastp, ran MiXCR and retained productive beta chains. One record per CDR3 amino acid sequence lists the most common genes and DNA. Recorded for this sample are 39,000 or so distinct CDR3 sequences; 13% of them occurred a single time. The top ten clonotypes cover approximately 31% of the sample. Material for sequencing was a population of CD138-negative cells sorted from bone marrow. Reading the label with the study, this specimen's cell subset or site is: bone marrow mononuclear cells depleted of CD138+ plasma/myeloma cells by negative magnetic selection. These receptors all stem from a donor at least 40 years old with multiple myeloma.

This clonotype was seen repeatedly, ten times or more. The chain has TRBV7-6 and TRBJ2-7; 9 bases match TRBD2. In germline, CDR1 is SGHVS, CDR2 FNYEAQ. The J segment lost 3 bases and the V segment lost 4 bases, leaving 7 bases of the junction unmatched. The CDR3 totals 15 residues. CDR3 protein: CASSSSAGGGYEQYF. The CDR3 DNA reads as TGTGCCAGCAGCTCCTCAGCGGGAGGTGGCTACGAGCAGTACTTC.

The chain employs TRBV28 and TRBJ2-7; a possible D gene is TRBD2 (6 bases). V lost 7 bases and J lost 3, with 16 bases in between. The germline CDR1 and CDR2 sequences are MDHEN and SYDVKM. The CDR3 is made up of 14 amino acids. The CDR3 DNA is TGTGCCAGCACGGGGAGGTCCAGAGTCTACGAGCAGTACTTC. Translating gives CASTGRSRVYEQYF.

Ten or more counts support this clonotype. The CDR3 protein is CASSQGVRGNQPQHF. The CDR3 bases are TGTGCCAGCAGTCAAGGAGTCCGTGGGAATCAGCCCCAGCATTTT. The rearrangement joins TRBV2 to TRBJ1-5; D not resolved. With 5 bases removed from V and 4 bases from J, the gap between germline ends came to 15 bases. This CDR3 is 15 amino acids long. The germline gives CDR1 SNHLY, CDR2 FYNNEI.

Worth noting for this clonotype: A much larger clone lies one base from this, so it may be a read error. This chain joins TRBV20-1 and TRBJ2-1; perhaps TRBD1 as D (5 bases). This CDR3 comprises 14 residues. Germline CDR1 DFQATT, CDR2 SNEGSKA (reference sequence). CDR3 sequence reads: CSATRTQSYNVQFF. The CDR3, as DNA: TGCAGTGCTACCAGGACACAATCCTACAATGTGCAGTTCTTC.

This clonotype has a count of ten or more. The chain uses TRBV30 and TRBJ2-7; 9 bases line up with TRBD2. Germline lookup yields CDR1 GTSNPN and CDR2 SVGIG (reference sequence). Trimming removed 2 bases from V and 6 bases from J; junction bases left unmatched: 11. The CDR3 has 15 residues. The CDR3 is CAWSRLAGVTSEQYF. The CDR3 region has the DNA TGTGCCTGGAGTCGTTTAGCGGGAGTAACGTCCGAGCAGTACTTC.

CDR3 coding DNA: TGCTCGCCTCTAGCGGAAAAAATATACGAGCAGTACTTC. Protein sequence: CSPLAEKIYEQYF. The chain uses TRBV20-1 and TRBJ2-7; 7 bases agree with TRBD2. The CDR3 is 13 residues long. CDR1 and CDR2 (germline): DFQATT, SNEGSKA (reference sequence).

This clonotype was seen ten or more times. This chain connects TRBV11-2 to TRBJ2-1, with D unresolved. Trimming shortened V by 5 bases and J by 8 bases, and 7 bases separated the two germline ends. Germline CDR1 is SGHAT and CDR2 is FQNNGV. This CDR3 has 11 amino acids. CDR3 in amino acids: CASSHSHEQFF. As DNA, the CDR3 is TGTGCCAGCAGCCATAGCCATGAGCAGTTCTTC.

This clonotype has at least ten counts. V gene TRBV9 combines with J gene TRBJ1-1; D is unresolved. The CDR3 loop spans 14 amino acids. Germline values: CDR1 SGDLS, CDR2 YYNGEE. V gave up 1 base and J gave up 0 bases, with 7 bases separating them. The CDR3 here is CASSVSPMNTEAFF. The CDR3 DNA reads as TGTGCCAGCAGCGTAAGTCCGATGAACACTGAAGCTTTCTTT.

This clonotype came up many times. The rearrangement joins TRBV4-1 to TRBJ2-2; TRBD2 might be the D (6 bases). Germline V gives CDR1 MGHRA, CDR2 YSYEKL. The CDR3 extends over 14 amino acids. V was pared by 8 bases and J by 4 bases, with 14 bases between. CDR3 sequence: CASQTSWGTGELFF. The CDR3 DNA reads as TGCGCCAGCCAAACTAGCTGGGGCACCGGGGAGCTGTTTTTT.

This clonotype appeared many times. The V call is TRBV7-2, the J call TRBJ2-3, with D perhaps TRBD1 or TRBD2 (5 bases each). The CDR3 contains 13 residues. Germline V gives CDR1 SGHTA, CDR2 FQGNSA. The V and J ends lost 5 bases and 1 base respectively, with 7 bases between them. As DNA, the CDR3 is TGTGCCAGCAGCCGGGACCGCACAGATACGCAGTATTTT. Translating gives CASSRDRTDTQYF.

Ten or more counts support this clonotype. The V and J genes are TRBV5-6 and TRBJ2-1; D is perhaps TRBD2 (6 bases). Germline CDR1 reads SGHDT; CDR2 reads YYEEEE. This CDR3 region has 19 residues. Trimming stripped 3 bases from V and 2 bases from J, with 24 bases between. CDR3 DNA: TGTGCCAGCAGCTGGGGCGGGATTATTTCGGGAGCCCCCTACAATGAGCAGTTCTTC. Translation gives CASSWGGIISGAPYNEQFF.